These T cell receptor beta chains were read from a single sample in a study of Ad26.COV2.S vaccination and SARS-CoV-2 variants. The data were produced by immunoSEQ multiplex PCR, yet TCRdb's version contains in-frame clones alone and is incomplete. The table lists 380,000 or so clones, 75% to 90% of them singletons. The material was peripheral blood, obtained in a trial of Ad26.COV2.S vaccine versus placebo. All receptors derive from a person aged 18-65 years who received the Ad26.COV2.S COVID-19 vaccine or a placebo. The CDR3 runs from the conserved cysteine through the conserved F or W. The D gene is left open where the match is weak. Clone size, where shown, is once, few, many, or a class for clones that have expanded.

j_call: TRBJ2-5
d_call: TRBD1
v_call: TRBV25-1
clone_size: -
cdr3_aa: CASSGGTGGFETQYF
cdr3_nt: TGTGCCAGCAGTGGGGGGACAGGGGGCTTCGAGACCCAGTACTTC

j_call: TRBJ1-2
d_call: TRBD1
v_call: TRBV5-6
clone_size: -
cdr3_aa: CASSLDRGPRYGYTF
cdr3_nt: TGTGCCAGCAGCTTGGACAGGGGGCCCCGCTATGGCTACACCTTC

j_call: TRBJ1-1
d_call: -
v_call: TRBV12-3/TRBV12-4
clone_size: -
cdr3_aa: CASSTGRATEAFF
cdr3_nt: TGTGCCAGCAGTACCGGTCGTGCCACTGAAGCTTTCTTT

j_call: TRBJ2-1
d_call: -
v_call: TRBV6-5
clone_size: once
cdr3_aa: CATNGRRTPYNEQFF
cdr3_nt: TGTGCCACCAACGGCCGAAGAACGCCCTACAATGAGCAGTTCTTC

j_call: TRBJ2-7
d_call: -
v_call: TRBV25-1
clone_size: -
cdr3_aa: CASSELRGIYEQYF
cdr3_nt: TGTGCCAGCAGTGAATTGAGAGGGATCTACGAGCAGTACTTC

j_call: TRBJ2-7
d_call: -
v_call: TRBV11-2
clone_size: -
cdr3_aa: CASSLARGPGYEQYF
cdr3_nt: TGTGCCAGCAGCTTAGCGCGGGGGCCTGGGTACGAGCAGTACTTC

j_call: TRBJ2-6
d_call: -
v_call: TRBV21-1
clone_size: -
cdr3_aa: CASSPAGTARINSGANVLTF
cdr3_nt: TGTGCCAGCAGCCCCGCCGGGACAGCACGGATAAACTCTGGGGCCAACGTCCTGACTTTC

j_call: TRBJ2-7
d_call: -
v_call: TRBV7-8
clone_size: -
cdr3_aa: CASSADRMNEQYF
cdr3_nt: TGTGCCAGCAGCGCCGACAGGATGAACGAGCAGTACTTC

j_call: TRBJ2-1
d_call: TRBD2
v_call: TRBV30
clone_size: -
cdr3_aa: CAWRGTSGSSYNEQFF
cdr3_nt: TGTGCCTGGAGGGGGACTAGCGGGAGCTCCTACAATGAGCAGTTCTTC

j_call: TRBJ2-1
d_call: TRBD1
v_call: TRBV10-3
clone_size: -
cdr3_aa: CAISASGQGNEQFF
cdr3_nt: TGTGCCATCAGTGCGTCGGGACAGGGGAATGAGCAGTTCTTC

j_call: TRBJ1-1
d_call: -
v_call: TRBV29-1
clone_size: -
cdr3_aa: CSVGMNTEAFF
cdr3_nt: TGCAGCGTTGGAATGAACACTGAAGCTTTCTTT

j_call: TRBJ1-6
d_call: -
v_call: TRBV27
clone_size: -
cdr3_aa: CASRVGDSPLHF
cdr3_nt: TGTGCCAGCAGGGTAGGTGATTCACCCCTCCACTTT

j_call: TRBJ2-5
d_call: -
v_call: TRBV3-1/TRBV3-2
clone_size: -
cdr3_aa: CASSQEFAKTETQYF
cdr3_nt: TGTGCCAGCAGCCAAGAATTTGCAAAGACAGAGACCCAGTACTTC

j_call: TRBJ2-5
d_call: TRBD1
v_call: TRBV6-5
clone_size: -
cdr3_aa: CASTPTGQKETQYF
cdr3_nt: TGTGCCAGCACCCCGACGGGACAGAAAGAGACCCAGTACTTC

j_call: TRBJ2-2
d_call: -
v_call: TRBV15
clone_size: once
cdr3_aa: CATSRVPDGELFF
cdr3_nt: TGTGCCACCAGCAGAGTCCCAGACGGGGAGCTGTTTTTT

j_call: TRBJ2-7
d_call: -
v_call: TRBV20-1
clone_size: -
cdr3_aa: CSAKSGYGTHF
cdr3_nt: TGCAGTGCTAAATCCGGGTACGGGACGCACTTC

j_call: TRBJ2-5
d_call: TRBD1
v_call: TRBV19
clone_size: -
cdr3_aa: CASSSGQGRETQYF
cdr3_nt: TGTGCCAGTAGTTCAGGACAGGGTCGAGAGACCCAGTACTTC

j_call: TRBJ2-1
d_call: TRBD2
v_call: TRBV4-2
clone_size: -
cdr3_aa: CASSQDRSGLAGAVNEQFF
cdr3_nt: TGTGCCAGCAGCCAAGACAGGTCGGGACTAGCGGGAGCTGTAAATGAGCAGTTCTTC

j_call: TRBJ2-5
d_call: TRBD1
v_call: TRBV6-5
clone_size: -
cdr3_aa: CASSDRLGETQYF
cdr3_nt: TGTGCCAGTTCGGACAGGTTGGGGGAGACCCAGTACTTC

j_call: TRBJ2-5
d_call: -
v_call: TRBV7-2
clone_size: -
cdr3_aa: CASSFFGQQETQYF
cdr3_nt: TGTGCCAGCAGCTTCTTCGGGCAACAAGAGACCCAGTACTTC

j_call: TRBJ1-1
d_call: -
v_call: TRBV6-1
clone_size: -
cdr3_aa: CASSEASFDTEAFF
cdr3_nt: TGTGCCAGCAGTGAAGCAAGTTTCGACACTGAAGCTTTCTTT

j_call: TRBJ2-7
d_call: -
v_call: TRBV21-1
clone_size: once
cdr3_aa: CASSKVETAKYEQYF
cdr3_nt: TGTGCCAGCAGCAAAGTTGAGACAGCCAAATACGAGCAGTACTTC

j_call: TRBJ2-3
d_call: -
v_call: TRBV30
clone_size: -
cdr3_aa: CAWSPSTDTQYF
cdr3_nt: TGTGCCTGGAGTCCATCCACAGATACGCAGTATTTT

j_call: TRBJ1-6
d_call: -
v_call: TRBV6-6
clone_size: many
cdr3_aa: CASSFPSYNSPLHF
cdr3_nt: TGTGCCAGCAGTTTCCCATCCTATAATTCACCCCTCCACTTT

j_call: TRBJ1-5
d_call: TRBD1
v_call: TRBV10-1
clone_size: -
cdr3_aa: CASSEGTANQPQHF
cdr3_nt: TGCGCCAGCAGTGAGGGGACAGCTAATCAGCCCCAGCATTTT

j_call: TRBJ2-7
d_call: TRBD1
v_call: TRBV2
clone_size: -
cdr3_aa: CASRNTGTDSYEQYF
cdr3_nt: TGTGCCAGCAGGAATACCGGGACAGACTCCTACGAGCAGTACTTC

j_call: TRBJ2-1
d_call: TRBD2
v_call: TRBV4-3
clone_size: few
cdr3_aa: CASSQDFTSGYNEQFF
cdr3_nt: TGCGCCAGCAGCCAAGATTTCACTAGCGGGTACAATGAGCAGTTCTTC

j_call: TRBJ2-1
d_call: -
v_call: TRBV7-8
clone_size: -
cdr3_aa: CASSPHGDRVTQREQFF
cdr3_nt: TGTGCCAGCAGCCCCCACGGTGACAGAGTTACCCAGCGGGAGCAGTTCTTC

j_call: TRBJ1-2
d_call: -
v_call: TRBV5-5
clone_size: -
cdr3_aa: CASSLEPGTSYGYTF
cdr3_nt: TGTGCCAGCAGCTTGGAACCCGGGACATCCTATGGCTACACCTTC

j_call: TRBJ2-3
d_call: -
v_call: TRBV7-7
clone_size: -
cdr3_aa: CASSPDTGPTDTQYF
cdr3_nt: TGTGCTAGCAGCCCCGATACGGGACCCACAGATACGCAGTATTTT

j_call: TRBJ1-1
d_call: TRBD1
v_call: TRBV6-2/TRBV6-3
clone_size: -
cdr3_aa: CASSLDRGYTEAFF
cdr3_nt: TGTGCCAGCAGTCTTGACAGGGGGTACACTGAAGCTTTCTTT

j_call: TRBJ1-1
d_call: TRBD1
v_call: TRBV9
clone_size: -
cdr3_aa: CASSPDRVTEAFF
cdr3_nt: TGTGCCAGCAGCCCCGACAGGGTCACTGAAGCTTTCTTT

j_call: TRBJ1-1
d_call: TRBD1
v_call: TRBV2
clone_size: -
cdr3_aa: CASRVGQGGSDTEAFF
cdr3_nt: TGTGCCAGCAGGGTAGGACAGGGGGGATCGGACACTGAAGCTTTCTTT

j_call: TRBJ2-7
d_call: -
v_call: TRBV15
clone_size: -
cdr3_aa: CATRPTAGTYEQYF
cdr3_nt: TGTGCCACCAGGCCGACGGCAGGGACCTACGAGCAGTACTTC

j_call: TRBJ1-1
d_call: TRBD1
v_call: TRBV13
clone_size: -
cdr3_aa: CASSLSGDRVVTEAFF
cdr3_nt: TGTGCCAGCAGCTTGTCCGGGGACAGGGTGGTCACTGAAGCTTTCTTT

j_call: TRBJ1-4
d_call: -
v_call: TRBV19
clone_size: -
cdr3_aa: CASSHNRDIGEKLFF
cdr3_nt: TGTGCCAGTAGTCATAACCGGGACATCGGCGAAAAACTGTTTTTT

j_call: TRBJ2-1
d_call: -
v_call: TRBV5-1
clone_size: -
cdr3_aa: CASSLALSSYNEQFF
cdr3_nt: TGCGCCAGCAGCTTGGCCTTAAGCTCCTACAATGAGCAGTTCTTC

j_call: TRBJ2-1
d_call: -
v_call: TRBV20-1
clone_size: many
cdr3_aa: CSVRDPPSQFF
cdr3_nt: TGCAGTGTCCGGGACCCGCCGTCGCAGTTCTTC

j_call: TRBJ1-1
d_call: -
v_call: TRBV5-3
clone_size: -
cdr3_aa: CARSLSYEWVGTEAFF
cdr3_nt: TGTGCCAGAAGCTTATCATACGAGTGGGTTGGCACTGAAGCTTTCTTT

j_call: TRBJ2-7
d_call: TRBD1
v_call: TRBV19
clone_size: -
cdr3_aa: CASSLPGQGYEQYF
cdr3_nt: TGTGCCAGTAGTCTTCCGGGACAGGGTTACGAGCAGTACTTC

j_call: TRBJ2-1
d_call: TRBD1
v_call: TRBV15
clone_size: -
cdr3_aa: CATQRTGKALDEQFF
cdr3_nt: TGTGCCACCCAAAGGACAGGGAAGGCATTGGATGAGCAGTTCTTC

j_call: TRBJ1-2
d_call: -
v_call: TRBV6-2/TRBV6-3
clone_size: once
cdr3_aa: CASSSNYGYTF
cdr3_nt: TGTGCCAGCAGTTCGAACTATGGCTACACCTTC

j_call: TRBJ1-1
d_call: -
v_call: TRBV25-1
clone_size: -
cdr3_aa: CASSDNRLNTEAFF
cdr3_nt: TGTGCCAGCAGTGATAACAGACTGAACACTGAAGCTTTCTTT

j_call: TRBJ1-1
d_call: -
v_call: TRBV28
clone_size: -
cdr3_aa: CASRGHGNTEAFF
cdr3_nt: TGTGCCAGCAGGGGACACGGGAACACTGAAGCTTTCTTT

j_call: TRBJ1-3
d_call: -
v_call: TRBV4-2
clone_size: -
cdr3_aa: CASSQVGGDSGNTIYF
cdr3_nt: TGTGCCAGCAGCCAAGTTGGTGGGGACTCTGGAAACACCATATATTTT

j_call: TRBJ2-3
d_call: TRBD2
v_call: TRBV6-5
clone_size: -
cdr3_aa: CASSYGAGGPGDTQYF
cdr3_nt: TGTGCCAGCAGTTACGGAGCGGGGGGGCCTGGAGATACGCAGTATTTT

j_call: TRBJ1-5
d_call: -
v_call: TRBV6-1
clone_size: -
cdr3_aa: CASSEIVGPKNQPQHF
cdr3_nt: TGTGCCAGCAGTGAAATAGTAGGACCGAAAAATCAGCCCCAGCATTTT

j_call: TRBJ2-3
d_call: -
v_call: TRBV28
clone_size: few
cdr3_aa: CASSFGSTDTQYF
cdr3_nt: TGTGCCAGCAGTTTCGGCAGCACAGATACGCAGTATTTT

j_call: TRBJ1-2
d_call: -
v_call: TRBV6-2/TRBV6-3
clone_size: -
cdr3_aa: CASSYSIRGYGYTF
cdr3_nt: TGTGCCAGCAGTTACTCGATCAGGGGCTATGGCTACACCTTC

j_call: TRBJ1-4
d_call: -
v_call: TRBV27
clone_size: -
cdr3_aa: CASRYQGKGEKLFF
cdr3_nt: TGTGCCAGCAGGTATCAGGGCAAGGGTGAAAAACTGTTTTTT

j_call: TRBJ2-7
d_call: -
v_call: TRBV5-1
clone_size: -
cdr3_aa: CASRNGHISYEQYF
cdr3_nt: TGCGCCAGCAGAAATGGACATATCTCCTACGAGCAGTACTTC